This T cell receptor beta chain was identified during a study of molecular identifiers for immune sequencing clone quantification. J lost 4 bases, V lost 1 base, and 8 bases had no gene match. The CDR3 is made up of 16 amino acids. Germline CDR1 and CDR2: SGDLS and YYNGEE. TCRdb re-called the PCR reads through MiXCR, storing one row per CDR3 protein. The sample consists of 7,500 to 10,000 distinct CDR3 sequences, approximately 15% of them appearing once. The V gene is TRBV9, the J gene TRBJ1-1; 9 bases are shared with TRBD1. Sequenced sample: naive CD8+ T cells from blood, with Jurkat cell RNA spiked in. Described subset: FACS-sorted CD8+CD4-CCR7+CD45RA+ naive T cells. This TCR came from a human donor in good health. Some libraries in this study had Jurkat cell RNA spiked in. The CDR3 region has the DNA TGTGCCAGCAGCGTAACACAGGGGGCGAGGGTCACTGAAGCTTTCTTT. This encodes CASSVTQGARVTEAFF.